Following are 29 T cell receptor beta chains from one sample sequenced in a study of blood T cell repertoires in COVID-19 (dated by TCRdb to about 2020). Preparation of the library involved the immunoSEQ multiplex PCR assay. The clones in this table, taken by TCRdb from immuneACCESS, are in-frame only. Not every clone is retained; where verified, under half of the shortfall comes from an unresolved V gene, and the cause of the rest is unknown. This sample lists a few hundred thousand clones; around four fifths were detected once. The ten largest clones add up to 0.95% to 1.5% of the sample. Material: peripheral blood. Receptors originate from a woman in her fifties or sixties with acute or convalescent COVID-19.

The CDR3 DNA is TGTGCCAGCAGCCCCGGACAGGGAGGATCCTATAATTCACCCCTCCACTTT. Encoded protein: CASSPGQGGSYNSPLHF. V usage is TRBV7-8 and J usage is TRBJ1-6, with 8 bases matching TRBD1. The CDR3 spans 17 residues. The ends lost 5 bases at V and 1 base at J; junction bases unmatched: 7. Germline V gives CDR1 SGHVS, CDR2 FQNEAQ.

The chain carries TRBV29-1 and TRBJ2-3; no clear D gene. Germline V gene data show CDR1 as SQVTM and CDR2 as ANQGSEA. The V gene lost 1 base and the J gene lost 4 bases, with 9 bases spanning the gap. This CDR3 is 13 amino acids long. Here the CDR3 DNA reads TGCAGCGTTGAAGCGGGTATTTCAGATACGCAGTATTTT. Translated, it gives CSVEAGISDTQYF.

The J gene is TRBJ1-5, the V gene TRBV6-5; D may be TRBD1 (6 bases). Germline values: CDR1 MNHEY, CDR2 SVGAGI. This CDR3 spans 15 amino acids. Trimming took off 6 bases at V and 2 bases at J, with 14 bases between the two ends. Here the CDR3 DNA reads TGTGCCAGCAGAATACAGGGAGAGGGCAATCAGCCCCAGCATTTT. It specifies CASRIQGEGNQPQHF.

CDR3 in DNA: TGTGCCAGCAGCCTCATGCCTGGCAGGGGGGTCACTGAAGCTTTCTTT. Translating it yields CASSLMPGRGVTEAFF. This chain connects TRBV7-8 to TRBJ1-1, with 7 positions matching TRBD1. Germline assignment: CDR1 SGHVS and CDR2 FQNEAQ. With V trimmed by 5 bases and J by 4 bases, 13 bases remained unmatched. CDR3 length: 16 residues.

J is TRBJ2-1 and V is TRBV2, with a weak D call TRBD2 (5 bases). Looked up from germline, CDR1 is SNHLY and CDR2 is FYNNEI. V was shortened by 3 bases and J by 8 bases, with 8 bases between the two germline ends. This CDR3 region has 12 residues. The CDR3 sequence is CASSELAYEQFF. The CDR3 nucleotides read TGTGCCAGCAGTGAGCTAGCCTATGAGCAGTTCTTC.

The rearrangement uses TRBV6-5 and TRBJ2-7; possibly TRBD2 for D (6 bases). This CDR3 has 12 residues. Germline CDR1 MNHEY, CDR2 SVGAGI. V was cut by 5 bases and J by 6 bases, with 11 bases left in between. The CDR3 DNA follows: TGTGCCAGCAGTCGCCCCGGGGGCGAGCAGTACGTC. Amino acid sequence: CASSRPGGEQYV.

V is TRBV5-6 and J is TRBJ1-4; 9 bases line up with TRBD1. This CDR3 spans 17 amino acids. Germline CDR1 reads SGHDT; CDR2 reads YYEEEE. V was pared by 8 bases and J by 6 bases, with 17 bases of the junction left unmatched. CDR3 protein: CARVIPGQGDGDEKLFF. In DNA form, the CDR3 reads TGTGCCAGGGTTATTCCGGGACAGGGCGATGGGGATGAAAAACTGTTTTTT.

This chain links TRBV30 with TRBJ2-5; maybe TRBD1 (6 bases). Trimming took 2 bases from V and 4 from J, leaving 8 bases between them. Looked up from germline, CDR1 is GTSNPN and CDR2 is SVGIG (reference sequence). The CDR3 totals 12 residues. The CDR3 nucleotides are TGTGCCTGGAGTCAACAGGGAGAGACCCAGTACTTC. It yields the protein CAWSQQGETQYF.

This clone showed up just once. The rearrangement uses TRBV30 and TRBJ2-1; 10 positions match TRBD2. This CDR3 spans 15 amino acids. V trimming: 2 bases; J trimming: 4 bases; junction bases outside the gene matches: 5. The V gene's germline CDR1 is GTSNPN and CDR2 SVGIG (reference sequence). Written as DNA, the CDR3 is TGTGCCTGGAGTAAACTAGCGGGATTTTACAATGAGCAGTTCTTC. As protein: CAWSKLAGFYNEQFF.

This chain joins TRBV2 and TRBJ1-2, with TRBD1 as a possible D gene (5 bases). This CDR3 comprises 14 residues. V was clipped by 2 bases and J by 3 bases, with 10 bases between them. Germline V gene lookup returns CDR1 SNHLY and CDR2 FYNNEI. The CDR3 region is CASSERGRDYGYTF. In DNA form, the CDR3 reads TGTGCCAGCAGTGAACGGGGGAGGGACTATGGCTACACCTTC. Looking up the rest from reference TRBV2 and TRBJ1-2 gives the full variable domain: EPEVTQTPSHQVTQMGQEVILRCVPISNHLYFYWYRQILGQKVEFLVSFYNNEISEKSEIFDDQFSVERPDGSNFTLKIRSTKLEDSAMYFCASSERGRDYGYTFGSGTRLTVV.

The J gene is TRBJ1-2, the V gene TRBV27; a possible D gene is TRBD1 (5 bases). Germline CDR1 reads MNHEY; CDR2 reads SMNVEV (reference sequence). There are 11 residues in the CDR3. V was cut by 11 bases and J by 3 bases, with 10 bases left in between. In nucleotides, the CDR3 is TGTGCCGCTCGGGGGGACTATGGCTACACCTTC. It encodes CAARGDYGYTF.

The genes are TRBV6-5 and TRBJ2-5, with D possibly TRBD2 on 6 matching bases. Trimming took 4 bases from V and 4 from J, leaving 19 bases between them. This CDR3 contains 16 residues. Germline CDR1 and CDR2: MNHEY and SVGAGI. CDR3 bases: TGTGCCAGCAGTTCCCATCGACTGGGAGGAGCAGAGACCCAGTACTTC. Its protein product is CASSSHRLGGAETQYF.

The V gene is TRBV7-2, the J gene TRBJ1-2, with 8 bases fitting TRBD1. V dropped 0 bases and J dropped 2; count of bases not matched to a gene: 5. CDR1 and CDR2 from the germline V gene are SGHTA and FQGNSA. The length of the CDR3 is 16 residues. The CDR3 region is CASSLASGGSNYGYTF. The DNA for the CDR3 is TGTGCCAGCAGCTTAGCTTCAGGGGGCAGCAACTATGGCTACACCTTC.

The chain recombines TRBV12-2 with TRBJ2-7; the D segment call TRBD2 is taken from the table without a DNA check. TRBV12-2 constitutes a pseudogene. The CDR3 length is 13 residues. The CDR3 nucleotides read TGTGCAAGTCGCAACGTTGTCGGGTACGAGCAGTACTTC. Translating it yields CASRNVVGYEQYF.

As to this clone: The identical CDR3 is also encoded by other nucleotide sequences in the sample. The CDR3, as DNA: TGTGCCTGCGGGTGGGGCGGGGGCGGCGTCAATCAGCCCCAGCATTTT. It yields the protein CACGWGGGGVNQPQHF. The chain links TRBV2 to TRBJ1-5, with a tentative D call TRBD1 (6 bases). Between the trimmed V and J ends, which lost 11 bases and 3 bases, there was a span of 23 bases. The length of the CDR3 is 16 residues. Germline CDR1 and CDR2: SNHLY and FYNNEI.

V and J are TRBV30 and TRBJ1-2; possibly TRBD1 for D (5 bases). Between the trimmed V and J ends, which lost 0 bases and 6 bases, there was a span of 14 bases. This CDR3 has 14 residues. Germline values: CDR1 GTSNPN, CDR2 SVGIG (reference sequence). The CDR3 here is CAWSVGGYTDGYTF. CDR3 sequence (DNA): TGTGCCTGGAGTGTCGGGGGATACACTGATGGCTACACCTTC.

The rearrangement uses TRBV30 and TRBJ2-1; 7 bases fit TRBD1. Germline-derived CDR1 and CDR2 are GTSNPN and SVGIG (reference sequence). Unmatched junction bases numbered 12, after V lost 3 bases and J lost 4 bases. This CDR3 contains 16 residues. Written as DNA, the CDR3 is TGTGCCTGGAGCTCCACAGGGGTTAGTGGTTACAATGAGCAGTTCTTC. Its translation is CAWSSTGVSGYNEQFF.

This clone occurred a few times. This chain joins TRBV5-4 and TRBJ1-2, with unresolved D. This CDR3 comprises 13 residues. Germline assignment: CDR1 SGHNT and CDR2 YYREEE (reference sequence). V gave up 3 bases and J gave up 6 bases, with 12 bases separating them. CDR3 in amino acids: CASSSFLRDGYTF. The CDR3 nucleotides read TGTGCCAGCAGCTCGTTCCTTCGAGATGGCTACACCTTC.

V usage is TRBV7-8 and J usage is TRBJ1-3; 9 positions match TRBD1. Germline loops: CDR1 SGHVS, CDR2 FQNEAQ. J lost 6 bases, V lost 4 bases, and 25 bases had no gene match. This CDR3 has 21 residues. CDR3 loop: CASSSKRAGQGFSPGENTIYF. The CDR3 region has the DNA TGTGCCAGCAGCTCTAAACGGGCAGGACAGGGGTTCTCTCCGGGGGAAAACACCATATATTTT. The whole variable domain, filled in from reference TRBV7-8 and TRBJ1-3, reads GAGVSQSPRYKVAKRGQDVALRCDPISGHVSLFWYQQALGQGPEFLTYFQNEAQLDKSGLPSDRFFAERPEGSVSTLKIQRTQQEDSAVYLCASSSKRAGQGFSPGENTIYFGEGSWLTVV.

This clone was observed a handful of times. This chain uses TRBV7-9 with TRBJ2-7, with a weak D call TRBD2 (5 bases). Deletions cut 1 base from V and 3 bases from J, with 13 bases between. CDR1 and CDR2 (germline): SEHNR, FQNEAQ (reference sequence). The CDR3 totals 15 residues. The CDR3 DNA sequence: TGTGCCAGCAGCTTAGAAGGAGGCATAGTCTACGAGCAGTACGTC. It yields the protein CASSLEGGIVYEQYV.

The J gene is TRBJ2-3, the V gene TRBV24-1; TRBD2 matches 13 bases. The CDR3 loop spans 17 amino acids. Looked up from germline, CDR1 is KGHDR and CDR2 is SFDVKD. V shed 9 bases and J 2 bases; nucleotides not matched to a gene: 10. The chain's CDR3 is CATGKTGLAGNTDTQYF. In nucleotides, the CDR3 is TGTGCCACCGGAAAAACGGGACTAGCGGGGAACACAGATACGCAGTATTTT.

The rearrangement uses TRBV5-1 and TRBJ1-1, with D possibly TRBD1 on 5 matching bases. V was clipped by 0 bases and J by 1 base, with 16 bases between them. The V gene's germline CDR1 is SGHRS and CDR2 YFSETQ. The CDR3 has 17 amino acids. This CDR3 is CASSLGGGASSNTEAFF. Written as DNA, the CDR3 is TGCGCCAGCAGCTTGGGAGGAGGGGCGAGTTCGAACACTGAAGCTTTCTTT. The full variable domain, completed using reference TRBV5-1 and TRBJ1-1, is KAGVTQTPRYLIKTRGQQVTLSCSPISGHRSVSWYQQTPGQGLQFLFEYFSETQRNKGNFPGRFSGRQFSNSRSEMNVSTLELGDSALYLCASSLGGGASSNTEAFFGQGTRLTVV.

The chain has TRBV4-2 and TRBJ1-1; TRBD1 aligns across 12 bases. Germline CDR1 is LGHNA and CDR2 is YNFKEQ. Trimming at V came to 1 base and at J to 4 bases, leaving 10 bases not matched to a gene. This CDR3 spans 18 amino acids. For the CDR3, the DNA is TGTGCCAGCAGCCAAGGAGGGGGACAGGGGGCATGGGGCACTGAAGCTTTCTTT. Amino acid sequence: CASSQGGGQGAWGTEAFF.

The CDR3 DNA follows: TGCAGCGGACGGAGGGAAGAACGAGAAAAACTGTTTTTT. Its translation is CSGRREEREKLFF. The rearrangement joins TRBV29-1 to TRBJ1-4, with D unresolved. The germline V and J ends were trimmed by 7 bases and 8 bases, with 17 bases remaining between them. CDR1 SQVTM and CDR2 ANQGSEA come from the germline V gene. The CDR3 is 13 amino acids.

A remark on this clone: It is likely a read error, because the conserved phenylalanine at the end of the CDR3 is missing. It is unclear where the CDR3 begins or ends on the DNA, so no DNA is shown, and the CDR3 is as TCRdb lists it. CDR3 sequence reads: CASSPAGSRVTLTV. V is TRBV5-6 and J is TRBJ1-2. Germline V gene sequence: CDR1 SGHDT, CDR2 YYEEEE. The CDR3 is 14 amino acids in total, end residues counted.

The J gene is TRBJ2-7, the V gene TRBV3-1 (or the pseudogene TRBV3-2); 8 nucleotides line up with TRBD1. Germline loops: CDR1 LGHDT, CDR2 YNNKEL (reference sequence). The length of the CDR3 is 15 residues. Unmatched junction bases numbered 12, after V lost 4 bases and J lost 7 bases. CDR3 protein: CASSPGQGLKGEQYF. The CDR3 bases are TGTGCCAGCAGCCCCGGACAGGGCCTTAAGGGGGAGCAGTACTTC.

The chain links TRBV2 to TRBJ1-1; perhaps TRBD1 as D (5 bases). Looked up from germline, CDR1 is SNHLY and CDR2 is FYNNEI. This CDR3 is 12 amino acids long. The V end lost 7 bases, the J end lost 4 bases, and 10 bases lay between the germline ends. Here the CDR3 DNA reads TGTGCCAGCAATCAGGGAAGCACTGAAGCTTTCTTT. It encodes CASNQGSTEAFF.

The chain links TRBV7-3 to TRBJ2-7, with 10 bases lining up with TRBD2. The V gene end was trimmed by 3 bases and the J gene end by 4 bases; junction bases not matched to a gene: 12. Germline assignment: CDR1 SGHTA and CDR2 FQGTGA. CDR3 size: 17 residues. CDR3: CASSFPLGGSGRYEQYF. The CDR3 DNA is TGTGCCAGCAGCTTCCCCCTTGGTGGTAGCGGGAGGTACGAGCAGTACTTC.

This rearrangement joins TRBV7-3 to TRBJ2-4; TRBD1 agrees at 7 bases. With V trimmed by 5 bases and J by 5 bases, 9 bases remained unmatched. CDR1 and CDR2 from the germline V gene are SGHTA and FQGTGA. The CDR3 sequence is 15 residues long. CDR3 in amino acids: CASSLETGRENIQYF. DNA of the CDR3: TGTGCCAGCAGCCTAGAGACAGGGCGGGAAAACATTCAGTACTTC. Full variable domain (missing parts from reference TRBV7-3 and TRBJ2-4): GAGVSQTPSNKVTEKGKYVELRCDPISGHTALYWYRQSLGQGPEFLIYFQGTGAADDSGLPNDRFFAVRPEGSVSTLKIQRTERGDSAVYLCASSLETGRENIQYFGAGTRLSVL.